A selection of T cell receptor beta chains follows, all from one sample in a study of CD8+CD57+ T cells in acquired aplastic anemia. TCRdb used MiXCR to reprocess the reads, holding one entry per CDR3 protein. The data hold about 190,000 distinct CDR3 sequences, with roughly 56% observed a single time. Material: sorted CD4+, CD8+, or CD8+CD57+ T cells (not recorded which) from PBMCs. The receptors here all came from a human donor in good health, serving as a control. CDR3s include the opening cysteine and the closing phenylalanine or tryptophan. Only part of the rows carry a size: once, few, many, or a class if the clone is expanded.

CDR3 protein,J gene,V gene,clone size
CASSSTGYTEAFF,TRBJ1-1,TRBV9,.
CASSATGGAGGYTF,TRBJ1-2,TRBV9,many
CASTAGTYYGYTF,TRBJ1-2,TRBV19,.
CATSGKGGGADNEQFF,TRBJ2-1,TRBV24-1,few
CATTPGAVYNSPLHF,TRBJ1-6,TRBV10-3,many
CASSLTPTGLAGTDTQYF,TRBJ2-3,TRBV7-3,.
CSFPTANTEAFF,TRBJ1-1,TRBV29-1,.
CSARHLQETQYF,TRBJ2-5,TRBV20-1,many
CASNAGTGTSGNTIYF,TRBJ1-3,TRBV10-2,.
CASSVEPGTRGFQETQYF,TRBJ2-5,TRBV9,many
CASSQVQRSTGELFF,TRBJ2-2,TRBV3-1,many
CASSNYREAEAFF,TRBJ1-1,TRBV2,.